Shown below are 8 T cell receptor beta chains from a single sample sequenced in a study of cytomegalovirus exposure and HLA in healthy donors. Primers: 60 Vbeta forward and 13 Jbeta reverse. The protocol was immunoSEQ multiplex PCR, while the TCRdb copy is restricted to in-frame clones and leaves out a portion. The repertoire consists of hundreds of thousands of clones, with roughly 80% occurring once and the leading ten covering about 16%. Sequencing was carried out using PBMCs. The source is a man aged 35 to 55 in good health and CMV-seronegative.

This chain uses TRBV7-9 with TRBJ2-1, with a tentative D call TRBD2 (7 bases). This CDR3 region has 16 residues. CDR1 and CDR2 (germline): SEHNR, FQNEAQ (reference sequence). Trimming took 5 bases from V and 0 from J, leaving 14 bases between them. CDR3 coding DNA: TGTGCCAGCAGCCCCCAGAGGGGGGGCTCCTACAATGAGCAGTTCTTC. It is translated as CASSPQRGGSYNEQFF.

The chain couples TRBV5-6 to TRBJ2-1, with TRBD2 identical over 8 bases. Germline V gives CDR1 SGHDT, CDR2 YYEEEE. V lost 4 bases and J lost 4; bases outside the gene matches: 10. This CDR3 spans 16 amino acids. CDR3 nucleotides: TGTGCCAGCAGCCAAGAGGGGCGGGGGGTGTACAATGAGCAGTTCTTC. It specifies CASSQEGRGVYNEQFF.

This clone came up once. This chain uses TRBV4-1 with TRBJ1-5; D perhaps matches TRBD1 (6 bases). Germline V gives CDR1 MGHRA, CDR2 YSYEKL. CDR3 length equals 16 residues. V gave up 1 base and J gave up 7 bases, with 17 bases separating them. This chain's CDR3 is CASSQGTVDTGQPQHF. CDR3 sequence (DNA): TGCGCCAGCAGCCAAGGGACAGTGGATACGGGGCAGCCCCAGCATTTT.

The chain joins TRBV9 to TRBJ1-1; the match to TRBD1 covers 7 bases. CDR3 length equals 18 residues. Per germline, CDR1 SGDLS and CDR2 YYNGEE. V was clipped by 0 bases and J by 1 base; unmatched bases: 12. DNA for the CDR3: TGTGCCAGCAGCGTAGTCGAGACAGGGAAAACGGGGAACACTGAAGCTTTCTTT. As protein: CASSVVETGKTGNTEAFF.

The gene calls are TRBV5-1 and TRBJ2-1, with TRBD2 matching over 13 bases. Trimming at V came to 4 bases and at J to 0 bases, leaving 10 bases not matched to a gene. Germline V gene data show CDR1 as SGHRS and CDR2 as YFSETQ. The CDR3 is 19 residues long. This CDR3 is CASSTGLAGSTSSYNEQFF. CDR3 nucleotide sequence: TGCGCCAGCAGCACGGGACTAGCGGGATCTACAAGCTCCTACAATGAGCAGTTCTTC.

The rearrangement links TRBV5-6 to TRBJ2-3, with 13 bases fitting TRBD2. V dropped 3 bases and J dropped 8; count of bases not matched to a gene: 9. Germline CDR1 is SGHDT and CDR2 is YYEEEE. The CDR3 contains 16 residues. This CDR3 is CASSSLAGGPEGTQYF. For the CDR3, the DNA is TGTGCCAGCAGCTCACTAGCGGGAGGGCCCGAAGGTACGCAGTATTTT.

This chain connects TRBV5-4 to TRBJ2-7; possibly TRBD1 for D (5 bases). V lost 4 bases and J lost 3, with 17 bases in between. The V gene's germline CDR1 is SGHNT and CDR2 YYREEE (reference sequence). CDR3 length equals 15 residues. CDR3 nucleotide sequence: TGTGCCAGCAGCCAAGGGGTTTCCGGTGTCTACGAGCAGTACTTC. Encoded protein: CASSQGVSGVYEQYF.

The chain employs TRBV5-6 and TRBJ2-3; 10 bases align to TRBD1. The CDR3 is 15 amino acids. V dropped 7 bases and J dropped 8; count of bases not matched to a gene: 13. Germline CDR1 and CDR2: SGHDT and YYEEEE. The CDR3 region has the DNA TGTGCCAGCGCCAGGGACAGGGGCCCACAGATTACGCAGTATTTT. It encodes CASARDRGPQITQYF.